This T cell receptor beta chain is drawn from a study of T cell repertoires in cytomegalovirus infection. Whole-study findings and limits: People with CMV and the relevant HLA were identified by cumulative public TCR beta family frequency. HLA-C-restricted CMV clonotypes gave the most frequent clonotype in two of eight donors.

One entry per CDR3 protein, called by TCRdb with MiXCR from the reads. The table shows some 920,000 distinct CDR3 sequences, with approximately 30% occurring only once. CDR3 size: 16 residues. Trimming removed 0 bases at V and 1 base at J, with 11 bases between. CDR1 is ENHRY and CDR2 is SYGVKD in the germline V gene. Comment on this clonotype: Its matching antigen is unknown.

This chain joins TRBV10-3 and TRBJ2-3, with D possibly being TRBD2 (5 bases). The TCR originated in a human donor in good health (CMV status not recorded). Some clones in this sample may be carry-over from other donors' samples. The sequences come from cultured CD8+ T cells from PBMCs, collected from culture after CMV antigen stimulation. The DNA of the CDR3 is TGTGCCATCAGTGAGTCTGCCGGGGATCGCACAGATACGCAGTATTTT. The encoded protein is CAISESAGDRTDTQYF.